This T cell receptor beta chain was observed in a study of T-cell reconstitution after alpha-beta-depleted transplantation in children. This sample's TCRbeta library carried unique molecular identifier barcodes. TCRdb reanalysed the PCR reads using MiXCR and keeps one entry per CDR3 protein. Seen here are approximately 230,000 distinct CDR3 sequences, roughly 25% observed once, and the top ten hold 4% to 5.5%. Findings and limits, study-wide: There were some patients whose high TCRbeta diversity at day 60 came from surviving recipient T cells and thymic progenitors. Newly produced T cells mostly accounted for T-cell counts and diversity one year post-transplant. It was reported that alpha-beta T cells came from several hundred expanded graft clones (about two months after transplant).

From germline, CDR1 is SGHRS and CDR2 YFSETQ. V gave up 8 bases and J gave up 6 bases, with 21 bases separating them. This CDR3 has 15 residues. With regard to this clonotype: The antigen is not known.

The clonotype comes from a female patient aged 2 to 10 who had a stem cell transplant for congenital amegakaryocytic thrombocytopenia, so the T cells may come from the graft donor. The sequences come from PBMCs, mostly from graft donor cells, collected 360 days after TCRalphabeta/CD19-depleted stem cell transplant. The V gene is TRBV5-1, the J gene TRBJ1-5; the D is unclear. The CDR3: CASSPSVGAGQPQHF. The DNA for the CDR3 is TGCGCCAGTTCTCCATCAGTGGGCGCGGGTCAGCCCCAGCATTTT. Together with reference TRBV5-1 and TRBJ1-5, the CDR3 gives the full variable domain: KAGVTQTPRYLIKTRGQQVTLSCSPISGHRSVSWYQQTPGQGLQFLFEYFSETQRNKGNFPGRFSGRQFSNSRSEMNVSTLELGDSALYLCASSPSVGAGQPQHFGDGTRLSIL.